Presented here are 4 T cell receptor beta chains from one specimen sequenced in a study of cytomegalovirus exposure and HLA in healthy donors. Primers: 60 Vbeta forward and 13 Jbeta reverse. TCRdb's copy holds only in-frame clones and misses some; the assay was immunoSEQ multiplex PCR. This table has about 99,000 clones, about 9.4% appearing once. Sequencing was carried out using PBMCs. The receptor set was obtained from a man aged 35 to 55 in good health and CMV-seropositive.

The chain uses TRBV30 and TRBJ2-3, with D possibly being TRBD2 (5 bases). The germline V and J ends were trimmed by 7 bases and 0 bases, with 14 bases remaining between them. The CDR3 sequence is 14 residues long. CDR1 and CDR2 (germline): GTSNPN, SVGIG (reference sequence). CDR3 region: CALALRGSTDTQYF. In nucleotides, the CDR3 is TGTGCCTTGGCACTTCGCGGGAGCACAGATACGCAGTATTTT.

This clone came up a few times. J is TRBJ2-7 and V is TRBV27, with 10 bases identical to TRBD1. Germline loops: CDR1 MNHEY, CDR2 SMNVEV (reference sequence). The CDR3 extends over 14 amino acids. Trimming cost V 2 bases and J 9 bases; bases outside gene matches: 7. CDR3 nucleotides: TGTGCCAGCAGTTTAAGGACAGGGGGGTTAGGGCAGTACTTC. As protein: CASSLRTGGLGQYF.

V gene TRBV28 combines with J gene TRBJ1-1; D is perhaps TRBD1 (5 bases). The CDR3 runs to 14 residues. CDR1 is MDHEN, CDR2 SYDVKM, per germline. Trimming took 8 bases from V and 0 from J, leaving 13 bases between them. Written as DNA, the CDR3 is TGTGCCAGCCTGTCTCAGGGCTTGAACACTGAAGCTTTCTTT. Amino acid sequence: CASLSQGLNTEAFF.

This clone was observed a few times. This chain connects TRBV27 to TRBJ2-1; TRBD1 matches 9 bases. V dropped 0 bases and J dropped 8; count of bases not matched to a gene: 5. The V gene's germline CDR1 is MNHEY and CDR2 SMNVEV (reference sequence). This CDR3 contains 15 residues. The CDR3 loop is CASSLSTGGLDEQFF. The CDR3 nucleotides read TGTGCCAGCAGTTTATCAACAGGGGGCTTAGATGAGCAGTTCTTC.